What follows is one T cell receptor (beta chain) and its context. Its antigen is still unknown. The input lacks base qualities; no much larger clone sits a single base away. Taken from the germline V gene (reference sequence), the CDR1 and CDR2 loops are LNHDA and SQIVND. Between the V and J ends, shortened by 6 bases and 7 bases respectively, the junction contains 7 bases. Spanning cysteine to phenylalanine, the CDR3 consists of 11 amino acids. The sequence is cut down to CDR3 DNA, 33 bases in frame from base 1. The data stem from a study of T cell responses to AZD1222 COVID-19 vaccine (dated by TCRdb to the early 2020s). In the study overall: TCR sequencing covered 230 or so trial participants: roughly 200 given two doses of AZD1222 and some 25 given two doses of MenACWY control vaccine. Enrollment into the trials was organized by age into subgroups of 18-55, 56-69 and 70-plus years, and those subgroups contained about 160, 30 and 59 TCR-sequenced participants, respectively.

General conclusions and limits of the study: A significant rise in spike-specific TCR breadth and depth was observed after two AZD1222 doses relative to day 0 and relative to MenACWY recipients. The vaccine-associated CD4 TCRs covered the entire spike protein, and the dominant responses fell in regions 160-218 and 743-854. Most participants were white British and females outnumbered males, and the authors suggested that clonal diversity may have been underestimated. Only six or seven AZD1222 recipients were SARS-CoV-2 seropositive at baseline, limiting conclusions about previously exposed vaccinees. Because no samples from the day 14 peak response were available, repertoires could be characterized only after the peak T cell response. The 56-69-year group was small, and its depth increase did not reach significance, likely because of low power. Reportedly, almost half of the unique spike-specific TCRs recognized epitopes lying outside the regions that are mutated in the B.1.351 and B.1.1.7 variants.

The CDR3 regions of human TCRbeta chains were subjected to immunosequencing. Per the original workflow: TCRs in the repertoires were matched against a reference library of SARS-CoV-2-specific TCRs that had been generated with the MIRA antigen-specificity platform. Breadth meant the fraction of unique TCRs that were SARS-CoV-2-associated, whereas depth meant the fraction of total T cells that were SARS-CoV-2-associated. Using the MIRA data, each spike-specific TCR was mapped to the spike region that the TCR reacts to and placed in a CD4 or CD8 class. Log10-transformed breadth and depth values were compared by one-way ANOVA with Sidak's multiple comparisons tests. As stored in TCRdb, this immuneACCESS dataset retains in-frame rearrangements with V and J assigned. A fraction of the clones does not appear; measured against another copy, unresolved V genes explain less than half of the discrepancy, and the remainder lacks a known reason. D and trimming come from the DNA, and the V and J calls and clone size come from that table. The sample profile shows 140,000 to 150,000 clones; 91% of them were found once. The ten largest account for around 3.8% of the sample.

The time point label, read with the paper, signifies: about 28 days (+/-7) after the second vaccine dose. Because spike-specific TCR depth and breadth did not differ between the two schedules, AZD1222 recipients who got a second dose at roughly 4 weeks were pooled with those who got a second dose at roughly 12 weeks. Vaccinee samples came from UK trials COV001 and COV002, including a single-blind randomized controlled phase 2/3 trial of AZD1222 (ChAdOx1 nCoV-19) in healthy adults. Trial participant PBMC samples were collected at day 0 and day 28 after the second dose for TCRbeta chain sequencing. The sequencing here drew on peripheral blood, taken 28 days after the second AZD1222 dose. This TCR was sampled from an adult who received the AZD1222 COVID-19 vaccine. This receptor chain uses TRBV19 and TRBJ2-1; no D gene call is confident. The nucleotides are TGTGCCAGTAGCCTGGGGAATGAGCAGTTCTTC. The translation is CASSLGNEQFF.